The 30 T cell receptor beta chains below all came from one sample that was sequenced in a study of molecular identifiers for immune sequencing clone quantification (dated by TCRdb to the late 2010s). Libraries were constructed by PCR. TCRdb records NextSeq 500 as the sequencer. TCRdb reprocessing: public reads trimmed at Q25 with fastp, clones called with MiXCR, in-frame beta chains kept. Here each entry gathers all rows of one CDR3 protein and keeps the most common genes and DNA. The sample yields hundreds of thousands of distinct CDR3 sequences; 25% were counted once. The ten largest make up roughly 0.83% of the sample. The specimen was naive CD8+ T cells from blood, with Jurkat cell RNA spiked in. The sample's cell subset or site, from its label and the paper: FACS-sorted CD8+CD4-CCR7+CD45RA+ naive T cells. The source is a human donor in good health. Some libraries in this study had Jurkat cell RNA spiked in.

This clonotype has a count of ten or more. The J gene is TRBJ2-4, the V gene TRBV7-9; D is possibly TRBD1 or TRBD2 (5 bases each). The CDR3 runs 16 residues. CDR1 and CDR2 (germline): SEHNR, FQNEAQ (reference sequence). The V and J ends lost 7 bases and 9 bases respectively, with 25 bases between them. The CDR3 here is CASTETAGPDGTIQYF. The CDR3 coding sequence is TGTGCCAGCACCGAAACGGCGGGTCCCGACGGGACCATTCAGTACTTC.

There are a few counts of this clonotype. The CDR3 region is CASSPLSAGATDTQYF. CDR3 nucleotides: TGTGCCAGCAGCCCCCTATCAGCGGGGGCTACAGATACGCAGTATTTT. The rearrangement joins TRBV7-9 to TRBJ2-3; 8 bases align to TRBD2. V was pared by 5 bases and J by 3 bases, with 10 bases of the junction left unmatched. CDR1 and CDR2 from the germline V gene are SEHNR and FQNEAQ (reference sequence). The CDR3 has 16 amino acids.

This clonotype was detected many times. The chain couples TRBV6-2 or TRBV6-3 to TRBJ2-4; TRBD1 is a possible D gene (5 bases). The CDR3 extends over 15 amino acids. The germline gives CDR1 MNHEY, CDR2 SVGEGT. The germline V and J ends were trimmed by 3 bases and 7 bases, with 16 bases remaining between them. The CDR3 is CASSYPPQGRNIQYF. The CDR3 DNA follows: TGTGCCAGCAGTTATCCCCCGCAGGGCCGGAACATTCAGTACTTC.

The table lists this clonotype with many counts. The chain recombines TRBV12-3 or TRBV12-4 with TRBJ2-3, with D maybe TRBD1 (5 bases). The CDR3 sequence is 15 residues long. V gave up 6 bases and J gave up 0 bases, with 13 bases separating them. CDR3 bases: TGTGCCAGCAGACCGACAGTAACCAGCACAGATACGCAGTATTTT. It yields the protein CASRPTVTSTDTQYF.

In the case of this clonotype: Just one base apart from a much larger clone, this may be a read error. CDR3 sequence: CASSQAEGCEQYF. Here the CDR3 DNA reads TGTGCCAGCAGCCAGGCGGAGGGCTGCGAGCAGTACTTC. The chain carries TRBV7-6 and TRBJ2-7, with D possibly matching TRBD2 (6 bases). Trimming took 5 bases from V and 6 from J, leaving 14 bases between them. CDR1 is SGHVS and CDR2 is FNYEAQ in the germline V gene. This CDR3 is built from 13 residues. Together with reference TRBV7-6 and TRBJ2-7, the CDR3 gives the full variable domain: GAGVSQSPRYKVTKRGQDVALRCDPISGHVSLYWYRQALGQGPEFLTYFNYEAQQDKSGLPNDRFSAERPEGSISTLTIQRTEQRDSAMYRCASSQAEGCEQYFGPGTRLTVT.

A note on this clonotype: One base away lies a much larger clone, so this may be a sequencing read error. The CDR3 DNA reads TGCAGTGCTAGGGACAGTAGTTCGGTGGCCACGCAGTATTTT. Protein sequence: CSARDSSSVATQYF. The chain uses TRBV20-1 and TRBJ2-3; TRBD1 is a possible D gene (6 bases). This CDR3 has 14 amino acids. From germline, CDR1 is DFQATT and CDR2 SNEGSKA (reference sequence). The V and J ends lost 3 bases and 9 bases respectively, with 19 bases between them.

On this clonotype: A much larger clone sits a single nucleotide away, making a read error possible. The chain has TRBV29-1 and TRBJ1-1; TRBD1 agrees at 7 bases. V was clipped by 7 bases and J by 10 bases; unmatched bases: 9. The CDR3 spans 11 residues. In germline, CDR1 is SQVTM, CDR2 ANQGSEA. The CDR3 region is CSGARDRGAFF. As DNA, the CDR3 is TGCAGCGGGGCCAGGGACAGAGGAGCTTTCTTT. Variable domain in full (rest from reference TRBV29-1 and TRBJ1-1): SAVISQKPSRDICQRGTSLTIQCQVDSQVTMMFWYRQQPGQSLTLIATANQGSEATYESGFVIDKFPISRPNLTFSTLTVSNMSPEDSSIYLCSGARDRGAFFGQGTRLTVV.

A few counts support this clonotype. The V call is TRBV3-1, the J call TRBJ2-3; 9 bases are shared with TRBD2. The CDR3 is made up of 17 amino acids. Looked up from germline, CDR1 is LGHDT and CDR2 is YNNKEL (reference sequence). V gave up 0 bases and J gave up 1 base; unmatched junction bases: 5. The CDR3 loop reads CASSQDRGTSRTDTQYF. Here the CDR3 DNA reads TGTGCCAGCAGCCAAGATAGGGGGACTAGCCGCACAGATACGCAGTATTTT.

As regards this clonotype: This sequence may be a read error, since a much larger clone differs from it by one base. The rearrangement joins TRBV10-3 to TRBJ2-7, with D perhaps matching TRBD1 (6 bases). Germline V CDR1 and CDR2: ENHRY, SYGVKD. This CDR3 is 13 amino acids long. CDR3 sequence (DNA): TGTGCCACCCGGGACACGACCTCCTACGCGCAGTACTTC. The encoded protein is CATRDTTSYAQYF.

The V gene is TRBV27, the J gene TRBJ2-7, with 9 bases aligning to TRBD1. The CDR3 has 15 amino acids. The V segment lost 5 bases and the J segment 5 bases; nucleotides outside the gene matches: 10. Germline lookup yields CDR1 MNHEY and CDR2 SMNVEV (reference sequence). The CDR3 DNA is TGTGCCAGCAGTCATCCGGGACAGGGCATCGACGAGCAGTACTTC. Its translation: CASSHPGQGIDEQYF.

A word on this clonotype: A much larger clone sits a single nucleotide away, making a read error possible. The J gene is TRBJ2-7, the V gene TRBV9; TRBD1 matches 10 bases. V lost 3 bases, J lost 4 bases, and 1 base stayed unmatched. Germline-derived CDR1 and CDR2 are SGDLS and YYNGEE. The CDR3 totals 13 residues. CDR3 in amino acids: CASSGGQGYEQYF. The CDR3, as DNA: TGTGCCAGCAGCGGGGGACAGGGGTACGAGCAGTACTTC.

This clonotype was seen repeatedly, ten times or more. The chain combines TRBV6-5 with TRBJ2-7; no firm D call. The V gene's germline CDR1 is MNHEY and CDR2 SVGAGI. CDR3 length equals 12 residues. Trimming left V 6 bases short and J 3 bases short, with 9 bases between. CDR3 sequence (DNA): TGTGCCAGCAGCCCCACCTTCTACGAGCAGTACTTC. It yields the protein CASSPTFYEQYF.

The sample holds many counts of this clonotype. The chain uses TRBV6-1 and TRBJ1-2, with D perhaps matching TRBD1 (5 bases). Trimming stripped 1 base from V and 0 bases from J, with 9 bases between. Germline values: CDR1 MNHNS, CDR2 SASEGT. This CDR3 has 15 amino acids. The CDR3 protein is CASSEVGATNYGYTF. The CDR3 DNA is TGTGCCAGCAGTGAAGTTGGGGCAACTAACTATGGCTACACCTTC.

V is TRBV13 and J is TRBJ2-1; 11 bases map to TRBD2. The ends lost 4 bases at V and 5 bases at J; junction bases unmatched: 4. The germline V gene has CDR1 PRHDT and CDR2 FYEKMQ (reference sequence). This CDR3 contains 15 residues. CDR3 region: CASSSLAGGNNEQFF. The CDR3 bases are TGTGCCAGCAGCTCGCTAGCGGGGGGAAACAATGAGCAGTTCTTC.

This clonotype appeared many times. The chain has TRBV15 and TRBJ2-7, with TRBD1 matching over 7 bases. CDR3 length: 15 amino acids. With 0 bases clipped from V and 4 bases from J, the junction kept 6 bases outside the gene matches. The germline V gene has CDR1 LNHNV and CDR2 YYDKDF (reference sequence). CDR3 region: CATSRDKGTVYEQYF. The CDR3, as DNA: TGTGCCACCAGCAGAGATAAAGGGACAGTTTACGAGCAGTACTTC.

This clonotype was found once. A much larger clone lies one base from this, so it may be a read error. This chain uses TRBV2 with TRBJ1-5; D is ambiguous. Looked up from germline, CDR1 is SNHLY and CDR2 is FYNNEI. This CDR3 contains 12 residues. CDR3 coding DNA: TGTGCCAGCAGTGAAGCGCTTCAGCCCCCGCATTTT. This codes for CASSEALQPPHF.

About this clonotype: One end of the junction is discordant with germline, which a read error may explain. The chain is built from TRBV10-1 and TRBJ2-3, with no clear D. This CDR3 has 15 residues. From germline, CDR1 is WNHNN and CDR2 SYGVQD (reference sequence). CDR3 coding DNA: TGCGCCGGCAGTGAAGTCGGGCAGGTCCCAGATACGCAGTATTTT. As protein: CAGSEVGQVPDTQYF.

There are many counts of this clonotype. The rearrangement joins TRBV7-3 to TRBJ2-1, with 10 bases matching TRBD2. This CDR3 spans 15 amino acids. The V gene's germline CDR1 is SGHTA and CDR2 FQGTGA. Losses at the gene ends were 8 bases for V and 7 bases for J; bases not matched to a gene: 11. The CDR3 is CASPTSGTFVNEQFF. CDR3 coding DNA: TGTGCCAGCCCTACTAGCGGGACCTTTGTTAATGAGCAGTTCTTC.

This clonotype has ten or more counts. This chain connects TRBV27 to TRBJ2-2; D is ambiguous. V was trimmed by 2 bases and J by 4 bases, leaving 5 bases between them. This CDR3 is built from 13 residues. The germline gives CDR1 MNHEY, CDR2 SMNVEV (reference sequence). Written as DNA, the CDR3 is TGTGCCAGCAGTTTAACTCTCACCGGGGAGCTGTTTTTT. Translated, it gives CASSLTLTGELFF.

This clonotype appeared a few times. A read error may explain this, as a much larger clone is one base away. Without the conserved terminal phenylalanine or tryptophan, this CDR3 likely stems from a read error. The rearrangement uses TRBV13 and TRBJ2-2; no clear D gene. Trimming left V 1 base short and J 4 bases short, with 4 bases between. The CDR3 loop spans 13 amino acids. The V gene's germline CDR1 is PRHDT and CDR2 FYEKMQ (reference sequence). CDR3 sequence: CASSLESTGELFS. CDR3 coding DNA: TGTGCCAGCAGCTTAGAGTCCACCGGGGAGCTGTTTTCT.

The V and J genes are TRBV28 and TRBJ1-3; no reliable D call. Germline V lookup: CDR1 MDHEN, CDR2 SYDVKM. The CDR3 has 15 amino acids. V was trimmed by 6 bases and J by 0 bases, leaving 12 bases between them. CDR3 in DNA: TGTGCCAGCAGGGGAGATTTTATCTCTGGAAACACCATATATTTT. The encoded protein is CASRGDFISGNTIYF.

This clonotype has only a few counts. The CDR3 sequence is CASSSGTGDDEQFF. The CDR3, as DNA: TGTGCCAGCAGTTCCGGGACAGGGGACGATGAGCAGTTCTTC. The V gene is TRBV6-5, the J gene TRBJ2-1; 10 bases match TRBD1. There are 14 residues in the CDR3. From germline, CDR1 is MNHEY and CDR2 SVGAGI. J was trimmed by 8 bases and V by 4 bases; bases with no gene match: 5.

The V gene is TRBV12-3 or TRBV12-4, the J gene TRBJ1-2, with D hard to call. There are 17 residues in the CDR3. V lost 2 bases, J lost 5 bases, and 21 bases lay in between. This CDR3 reads CASSLKAVGPTFYGYTF. CDR3 DNA sequence: TGTGCCAGCAGTTTAAAGGCCGTCGGTCCGACCTTTTATGGCTACACCTTC.

Concerning this clonotype itself: One junction end does not reproduce the germline sequence, and a read error may be involved. This sequence joins TRBV7-9 and TRBJ1-1; D is perhaps TRBD1 (6 bases). This CDR3 contains 14 residues. Germline values: CDR1 SEHNR, CDR2 FQNEAQ (reference sequence). The CDR3 region is CASNLVRDTSEAFF. CDR3 coding DNA: TGTGCCAGCAACTTAGTTCGGGACACGAGTGAAGCTTTCTTT.

V and J are TRBV30 and TRBJ2-5; 7 bases line up with TRBD1. The CDR3 spans 13 residues. Germline V gives CDR1 GTSNPN, CDR2 SVGIG (reference sequence). The junction had 3 bases not matched to a gene; V was cut back by 1 base and J by 4 bases. The CDR3 sequence: CAWSDTGAETQYF. The CDR3 DNA reads TGTGCCTGGAGTGATACAGGGGCAGAGACCCAGTACTTC.

The J gene is TRBJ2-4, the V gene TRBV14; D ambiguous. Germline CDR1 SGHDN, CDR2 FVKESK. Trimming removed 0 bases at V and 8 bases at J, with 8 bases between. The CDR3 spans 13 residues. CDR3 nucleotide sequence: TGTGCCAGCAGCCAAGAAAGACCTGACATTCAGTACTTC. It codes for CASSQERPDIQYF. The complete variable domain, with remaining parts taken from reference TRBV14 and TRBJ2-4, reads EAGVTQFPSHSVIEKGQTVTLRCDPISGHDNLYWYRRVMGKEIKFLLHFVKESKQDESGMPNNRFLAERTGGTYSTLKVQPAELEDSGVYFCASSQERPDIQYFGAGTRLSVL.

This clonotype is a singleton in its sample. A clone one base away is much larger, so this may be a read error. This chain joins TRBV7-2 and TRBJ2-5; D is unresolved. The germline gives CDR1 SGHTA, CDR2 FQGNSA. V dropped 1 base and J dropped 9 bases, with 15 bases sitting between them. CDR3 length equals 14 residues. The CDR3 DNA reads as TGTGCCAGCAGCTTAGGGCTCACAATGGAGCCCCAGTACTTC. Amino acids: CASSLGLTMEPQYF.

As to this clonotype: Its ends do not fully match the called genes, so a read error is possible. This chain uses TRBV20-1 with TRBJ2-5, with 13 nucleotides matching TRBD2. Per germline, CDR1 DFQATT and CDR2 SNEGSKA (reference sequence). The CDR3 runs 16 residues. This chain's CDR3 is CSARTSGGRYQEPQYF. The CDR3 coding sequence is TGCAGTGCTCGGACTAGCGGGGGCCGGTACCAAGAGCCCCAGTACTTC.

Comment on this clonotype: No DNA is shown, since the ends of the CDR3 on it are uncertain; the CDR3 is the one TCRdb lists. This chain links TRBV12-3 or TRBV12-4 with TRBJ2-1; the table's D call of TRBD1 was not tested on the DNA. The CDR3 comprises 15 residues, both ends counted. CDR3 amino acids: CASSLVGQGAEEQLF.

DNA for the CDR3: TGTGCCAGCAGAGAGGGACAGGGTCCTGTTGGCTACACCTTC. As protein: CASREGQGPVGYTF. The V call is TRBV2, the J call TRBJ1-2; 9 bases fit TRBD1. The germline V gene has CDR1 SNHLY and CDR2 FYNNEI. The J segment lost 7 bases and the V segment lost 6 bases, leaving 9 bases of the junction unmatched. This CDR3 has 14 residues.